The 10 T cell receptor beta chains reported below all come from one sample, sequenced in a study of OX40 agonist ivuxolimab in advanced cancers. Some clones are missing from TCRdb's copy, which holds only in-frame ones; the method was immunoSEQ multiplex PCR. The sample records 100,000 to 150,000 clones, just under 95% being singletons. The sample was CD4+ or CD8+ T cells sorted from blood, taken in a trial of the OX40 agonist ivuxolimab. The receptors come from an adult with an advanced solid tumor such as melanoma, head and neck, liver or kidney cancer.

The J gene is TRBJ1-5, the V gene TRBV2; 8 nucleotides line up with TRBD1. Germline CDR1 reads SNHLY; CDR2 reads FYNNEI. The CDR3 is made up of 15 amino acids. V shed 4 bases, J shed 6 bases, and the junction held 8 bases outside the gene matches. Here the CDR3 reads CASSGTGRVSQPQHF. The CDR3 DNA reads as TGTGCCAGCAGTGGGACAGGGAGAGTGAGTCAGCCCCAGCATTTT.

This clone was observed once. The chain joins TRBV5-1 to TRBJ2-3, with 13 nucleotides matching TRBD2. Germline lookup yields CDR1 SGHRS and CDR2 YFSETQ. V lost 7 bases, J lost 1 base, and 12 bases stayed unmatched. The CDR3 runs 18 residues. Written as DNA, the CDR3 is TGCGCCAGCCGTAAGGCGACTAGCGGGAGGTGGGGCACAGATACGCAGTATTTT. Protein sequence: CASRKATSGRWGTDTQYF.

This chain uses TRBV5-1 with TRBJ2-7; D ambiguous. Germline lookup yields CDR1 SGHRS and CDR2 YFSETQ. V lost 1 base and J 1 base, leaving 15 bases between the germline ends. The CDR3 runs 16 residues. CDR3 protein: CASSLFEVSGSYEQYF. In DNA form, the CDR3 reads TGCGCCAGCAGCTTGTTTGAGGTTTCAGGATCCTACGAGCAGTACTTC.

The rearrangement joins TRBV6-5 to TRBJ1-3, with unresolved D. Germline CDR1 MNHEY, CDR2 SVGAGI. Trimming removed 10 bases at V and 2 bases at J, with 18 bases between. This CDR3 contains 15 residues. The CDR3 sequence: CATSSGDTTGNTIYF. CDR3 coding DNA: TGTGCCACGAGTAGTGGCGACACAACTGGAAACACCATATATTTT.

This clone came up once. V and J are TRBV2 and TRBJ1-6; possible D gene TRBD1, 5 bases. The CDR3 is made up of 15 amino acids. Trimming stripped 1 base from V and 13 bases from J, with 17 bases between. CDR1 SNHLY and CDR2 FYNNEI come from the germline V gene. The CDR3 bases are TGTGCCAGCAGTGAAGGCCTGAACCTCGGGGCCCCCCTCCACTTT. Translating it yields CASSEGLNLGAPLHF.

The chain is built from TRBV5-1 and TRBJ1-1; tentative D call: TRBD1 (5 bases). Germline values: CDR1 SGHRS, CDR2 YFSETQ. Trimming took 4 bases from V and 3 from J, leaving 10 bases between them. CDR3 length equals 13 residues. As DNA, the CDR3 is TGCGCCAGCAGCGATCAGGGACACACTGAAGCTTTCTTT. Translating gives CASSDQGHTEAFF.

A single count supports this clone. The chain recombines TRBV6-1 with TRBJ1-5; a possible D gene is TRBD1 (5 bases). The germline CDR1 and CDR2 sequences are MNHNS and SASEGT. This CDR3 contains 16 residues. Between the trimmed V and J ends, which lost 3 bases and 0 bases, there was a span of 12 bases. The CDR3 spells CASSDSGTYSNQPQHF. CDR3 nucleotide sequence: TGTGCCAGCAGTGATTCAGGGACCTATAGCAATCAGCCCCAGCATTTT.

This rearrangement joins TRBV5-1 to TRBJ1-2; D is ambiguous. V was clipped by 4 bases and J by 2 bases, with 12 bases between them. This CDR3 region has 14 residues. Germline V gives CDR1 SGHRS, CDR2 YFSETQ. CDR3 sequence reads: CASSPSPGNYGYTF. CDR3 nucleotides: TGCGCCAGCAGCCCCTCCCCAGGAAACTATGGCTACACCTTC.

The chain employs TRBV19 and TRBJ1-4; TRBD1 is a possible D gene (6 bases). The CDR3 length is 14 residues. Germline CDR1 is LNHDA and CDR2 is SQIVND (reference sequence). The V and J ends lost 6 bases and 2 bases respectively, with 10 bases between them. For the CDR3, the DNA is TGTGCCAGTAGGACGGGACATACTAATGAAAAACTGTTTTTT. Its translation: CASRTGHTNEKLFF.

J is TRBJ1-2 and V is TRBV11-2; TRBD1 matches at 7 bases. V lost 3 bases and J lost 2; bases outside the gene matches: 3. The germline V gene has CDR1 SGHAT and CDR2 FQNNGV. The CDR3 runs 14 residues. CDR3 DNA sequence: TGTGCCAGCAGCTTGGACAGGATAAACTATGGCTACACCTTC. Its translation is CASSLDRINYGYTF. Looking up the rest from reference TRBV11-2 and TRBJ1-2 gives the full variable domain: EAGVAQSPRYKIIEKRQSVAFWCNPISGHATLYWYQQILGQGPKLLIQFQNNGVVDDSQLPKDRFSAERLKGVDSTLKIQPAKLEDSAVYLCASSLDRINYGYTFGSGTRLTVV.